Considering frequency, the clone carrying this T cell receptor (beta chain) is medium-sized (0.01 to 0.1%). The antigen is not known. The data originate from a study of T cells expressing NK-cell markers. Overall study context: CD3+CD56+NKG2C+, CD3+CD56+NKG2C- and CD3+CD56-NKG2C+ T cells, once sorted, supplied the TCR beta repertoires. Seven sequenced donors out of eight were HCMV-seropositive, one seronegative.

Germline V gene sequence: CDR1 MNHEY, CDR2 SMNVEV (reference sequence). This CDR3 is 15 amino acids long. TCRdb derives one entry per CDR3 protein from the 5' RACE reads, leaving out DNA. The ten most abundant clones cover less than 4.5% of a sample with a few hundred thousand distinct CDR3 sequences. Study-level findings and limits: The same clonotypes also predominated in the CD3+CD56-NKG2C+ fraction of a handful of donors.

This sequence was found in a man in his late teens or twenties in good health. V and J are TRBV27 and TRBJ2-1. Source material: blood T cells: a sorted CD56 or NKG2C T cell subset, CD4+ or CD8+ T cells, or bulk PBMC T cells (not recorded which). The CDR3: CASSLSMVTYNEQFF.